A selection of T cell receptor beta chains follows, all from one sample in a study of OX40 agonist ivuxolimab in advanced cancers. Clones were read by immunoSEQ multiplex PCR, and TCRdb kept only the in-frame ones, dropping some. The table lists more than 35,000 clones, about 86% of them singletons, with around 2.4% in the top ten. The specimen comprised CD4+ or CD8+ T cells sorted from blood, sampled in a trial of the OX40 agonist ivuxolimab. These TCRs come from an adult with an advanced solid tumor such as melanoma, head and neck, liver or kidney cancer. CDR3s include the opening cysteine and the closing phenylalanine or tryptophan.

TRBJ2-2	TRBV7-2	CASSSGTSNTGELFF
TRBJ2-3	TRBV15	CATRLTGSTDTQYF
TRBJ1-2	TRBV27	CASSSGESLYGYTF
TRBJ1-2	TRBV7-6	CASSLGPGPGGYTF
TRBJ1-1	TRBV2	CASRDRANTEAFF
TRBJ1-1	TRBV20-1	CSASHTSGTFF
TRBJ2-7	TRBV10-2	CASSEPSLTYEQYF
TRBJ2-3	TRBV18	CASSPPADTQYF
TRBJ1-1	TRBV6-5	CASSYENRVDEAFF
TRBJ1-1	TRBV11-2	CASSSRSPNTEAFF
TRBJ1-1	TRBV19	CASSRRGVTEAFF
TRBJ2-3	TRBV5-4	CASSLLAGLTDTQYF
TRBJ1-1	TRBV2	CASSEGTAPAFF
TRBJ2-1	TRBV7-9	CASSVGQYNEQFF
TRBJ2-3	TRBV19	CASSIPGTSTDTQYF
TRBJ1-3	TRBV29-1	CSVEDPGQGYTIYF
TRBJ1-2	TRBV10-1	CASSRRRAPNYGYTF
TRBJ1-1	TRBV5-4	CASSLERNRNTEAFF
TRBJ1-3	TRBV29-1	CSGGGGNTIYF
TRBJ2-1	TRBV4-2	CASSQDSGNEQFF
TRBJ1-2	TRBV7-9	CAGSRQGSDYGYTF
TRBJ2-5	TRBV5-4	CASSSGTSGGRETQYF
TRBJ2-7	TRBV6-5	CASSYSGGGTSYEQYF
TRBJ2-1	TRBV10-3	CAISESIGGEQFF
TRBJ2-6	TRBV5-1	CASSSEPRQGASGANVLTF
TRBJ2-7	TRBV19	CASSRMTGTPYEQYF
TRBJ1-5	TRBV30	CAWSLPGRSNQPQHF
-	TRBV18	CASSSDSYYEQYF
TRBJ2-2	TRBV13	CASSLLPANTGELFF
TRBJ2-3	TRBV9	CASSVAGAGDTQYF
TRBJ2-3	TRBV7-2	CASSPRVDGDTQYF
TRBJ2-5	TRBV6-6	CASRDGFGGETQYF
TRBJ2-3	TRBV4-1	CASSRERGGYTDTQYF
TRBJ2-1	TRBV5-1	CASSFDGRNNEQFF
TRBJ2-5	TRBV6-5	CASSYQLGLETQYF